These 21 T cell receptor beta chains came from one sample sequenced in a study of siplizumab effects on memory and regulatory T cells. This table comes from immunoSEQ multiplex PCR, and its TCRdb copy is limited to in-frame clones, with some not included. The sample consists of 100,000 or so clones, about nine tenths of them appearing once. Sequenced material: non-Treg CD4+ T cells sorted from blood. Source of these receptors: a human donor in good health.

This chain joins TRBV7-9 and TRBJ2-6, with D hard to call. The V end was cut by 8 bases, the J end by 0 bases, with 5 bases between. Germline values: CDR1 SEHNR, CDR2 FQNEAQ (reference sequence). The CDR3 is 13 amino acids. CDR3 sequence (DNA): TGTGCCAGCGTTCTCTCTGGGGCCAACGTCCTGACTTTC. The encoded protein is CASVLSGANVLTF.

The chain carries TRBV6-5 and TRBJ2-7; D unclear. The V end was cut by 6 bases, the J end by 5 bases, with 8 bases between. CDR3 length: 11 residues. Germline V CDR1 and CDR2: MNHEY, SVGAGI. CDR3 protein: CASSMANEQYF. CDR3 DNA: TGTGCCAGCAGCATGGCCAACGAGCAGTACTTC.

This chain joins TRBV19 and TRBJ1-1; perhaps TRBD1 as D (5 bases). CDR3 length: 15 amino acids. CDR1 is LNHDA, CDR2 SQIVND, per germline (reference sequence). Trimming removed 4 bases at V and 6 bases at J, with 18 bases between. The DNA for the CDR3 is TGTGCCAGTAGTACAACGGGACCGCGTTTCGCTGAAGCTTTCTTT. It yields the protein CASSTTGPRFAEAFF. The whole variable domain, filled in from reference TRBV19 and TRBJ1-1, reads DGGITQSPKYLFRKEGQNVTLSCEQNLNHDAMYWYRQDPGQGLRLIYYSQIVNDFQKGDIAEGYSVSREKKESFPLTVTSAQKNPTAFYLCASSTTGPRFAEAFFGQGTRLTVV.

This clone was picked up one time. V gene TRBV5-6 combines with J gene TRBJ2-7; 8 nucleotides align to TRBD1. The CDR3 has 17 residues. Per the germline V gene, CDR1 is SGHDT and CDR2 is YYEEEE. V lost 4 bases, J lost 2 bases, and 14 bases stayed unmatched. The CDR3 nucleotides are TGTGCCAGCAGCGGAGGGGTCGTGACAGGGGACCCCTACGAGCAGTACTTC. It yields the protein CASSGGVVTGDPYEQYF.

The chain combines TRBV20-1 with TRBJ2-3; no firm D call. The CDR3 contains 11 residues. Trimming shortened V by 2 bases and J by 9 bases, and 9 bases separated the two germline ends. In germline, CDR1 is DFQATT, CDR2 SNEGSKA (reference sequence). The CDR3 loop is CSARPTQTQYF. The CDR3 DNA is TGCAGTGCTAGACCCACTCAAACGCAGTATTTT.

This chain connects TRBV19 to TRBJ1-5, with a possible D match to TRBD1 (5 bases). In germline, CDR1 is LNHDA, CDR2 SQIVND (reference sequence). V was cut by 7 bases and J by 2 bases, with 15 bases left in between. The length of the CDR3 is 15 residues. CDR3 coding DNA: TGTGCCAGTACCCCGGTGTGGGGGGGCAATCAGCCCCAGCATTTT. It codes for CASTPVWGGNQPQHF.

The gene calls are TRBV10-3 and TRBJ1-2; tentatively, D is TRBD1 (6 bases). The germline CDR1 and CDR2 sequences are ENHRY and SYGVKD. The CDR3 spans 14 residues. V was cut by 2 bases and J by 4 bases, with 11 bases left in between. The CDR3 bases are TGTGCCATCAGTGAGATGCGGGACACCTATGGCTACACCTTC. Translated: CAISEMRDTYGYTF.

CDR3 sequence: CASSLRGQETQYF. The CDR3 nucleotides read TGTGCCAGCAGCTTAAGGGGCCAAGAGACCCAGTACTTC. The chain carries TRBV7-9 and TRBJ2-5; D is possibly TRBD1 (5 bases). This CDR3 region has 13 residues. V was shortened by 2 bases and J by 1 base, with 5 bases between the two germline ends. Germline CDR1 SEHNR, CDR2 FQNEAQ (reference sequence).

CDR3 bases: TGTGCCACCAGCAGGGGAGCCAGGGCAGCCCGCGGGGGGAGCACTGAAGCTTTCTTT. It encodes CATSRGARAARGGSTEAFF. The V and J genes are TRBV15 and TRBJ1-1, with D perhaps TRBD1 (5 bases). Germline-derived CDR1 and CDR2 are LNHNV and YYDKDF (reference sequence). This CDR3 has 19 amino acids. Trimming stripped 3 bases from V and 4 bases from J, with 27 bases between.

There are a few counts of this clone. The CDR3 nucleotides read TGCGCCAGCAGCCAAGATCGAGGGAGGCAGAGCTATGGCTACACCTTC. Translating gives CASSQDRGRQSYGYTF. The chain combines TRBV4-1 with TRBJ1-2; no definite D call. Germline V CDR1 and CDR2: MGHRA, YSYEKL. The CDR3 has 16 residues. Trimming pared 0 bases from V and 4 bases from J, leaving 15 bases between.

V usage is TRBV28 and J usage is TRBJ1-5; D is uncertain. Deletions cut 6 bases from V and 0 bases from J, with 12 bases between. The germline gives CDR1 MDHEN, CDR2 SYDVKM. This CDR3 has 15 amino acids. DNA of the CDR3: TGTGCCAGCAGCCGGTACCTTTATAGCAATCAGCCCCAGCATTTT. This gives the protein CASSRYLYSNQPQHF.

The rearrangement uses TRBV7-8 and TRBJ1-1, with D uncertain. V was clipped by 1 base and J by 11 bases, with 11 bases between them. The CDR3 spans 12 residues. Germline V gene lookup returns CDR1 SGHVS and CDR2 FQNEAQ. The CDR3 here is CASSLVSQLAFF. The CDR3 region has the DNA TGTGCCAGCAGCTTAGTTAGTCAGTTGGCTTTCTTT.

This chain connects TRBV29-1 to TRBJ2-1; the match to TRBD2 covers 11 bases. This CDR3 has 13 residues. Unmatched junction bases numbered 3, after V lost 6 bases and J lost 5 bases. CDR1 and CDR2 (germline): SQVTM, ANQGSEA. CDR3 in DNA: TGCAGCGTGAGGGGACTAGCGGACAATGAGCAGTTCTTC. It encodes CSVRGLADNEQFF.

The chain combines TRBV5-1 with TRBJ2-1, with D possibly being TRBD2 (6 bases). The CDR3 extends over 18 amino acids. Germline CDR1 is SGHRS and CDR2 is YFSETQ. V was trimmed by 1 base and J by 3 bases, leaving 20 bases between them. This CDR3 reads CASSLFVSSEGFYNEQFF. Here the CDR3 DNA reads TGCGCCAGCAGCTTGTTCGTTAGTTCGGAGGGGTTCTACAATGAGCAGTTCTTC.

The sample holds one count of this clone. The CDR3 region has the DNA TGTGCCAGTAGCGCCGGGACAACAAACACCGGGGAGCTGTTTTTT. Protein: CASSAGTTNTGELFF. The chain combines TRBV19 with TRBJ2-2, with a possible D match to TRBD1 (6 bases). Germline assignment: CDR1 LNHDA and CDR2 SQIVND (reference sequence). The CDR3 covers 15 residues. V shed 6 bases and J shed 2 bases, with 13 bases lying between them.

The V gene is TRBV6-1, the J gene TRBJ1-1; D is unresolved. The CDR3 has 13 residues. The germline gives CDR1 MNHNS, CDR2 SASEGT. V lost 6 bases, J lost 0 bases, and 8 bases lay in between. The chain's CDR3 is CASRETMNTEAFF. DNA of the CDR3: TGTGCCAGCAGAGAAACAATGAACACTGAAGCTTTCTTT.

In this sample, this clone turned up a few times. This chain uses TRBV6-1 with TRBJ2-1, with no clear D. The CDR3 loop spans 16 amino acids. V was trimmed by 1 base and J by 6 bases, leaving 16 bases between them. Germline-derived CDR1 and CDR2 are MNHNS and SASEGT. CDR3 sequence (DNA): TGTGCCAGCAGTGAAGATTACTGGGTTCCGTCCAATGAGCAGTTCTTC. It encodes CASSEDYWVPSNEQFF.

This chain connects TRBV13 to TRBJ2-1; 11 bases align to TRBD2. J gave up 8 bases and V 4 bases, and 13 bases lay outside the gene matches. Germline V gene lookup returns CDR1 PRHDT and CDR2 FYEKMQ (reference sequence). CDR3 length: 17 amino acids. The CDR3 DNA reads TGTGCCAGCAGCTCCGACCGGACACTAGCGGGAGTGCATGAGCAGTTCTTC. It translates to CASSSDRTLAGVHEQFF.

This clone has a single count. This chain joins TRBV11-3 and TRBJ2-4; D possibly uses TRBD1 or TRBD2 (5 bases each). The CDR3 runs 15 residues. V was shortened by 8 bases and J by 2 bases, with 16 bases between the two germline ends. The V gene's germline CDR1 is SGHNT and CDR2 YENEEA. DNA of the CDR3: TGTGCCAGCGGAGCGAGGGGCGTTTCCAAAAACATTCAGTACTTC. Translation gives CASGARGVSKNIQYF.

The chain couples TRBV28 to TRBJ1-1; D remains ambiguous. Germline V lookup: CDR1 MDHEN, CDR2 SYDVKM. CDR3 length equals 14 residues. V was trimmed by 5 bases and J by 0 bases, leaving 10 bases between them. CDR3 amino acids: CASSAQSMNTEAFF. The CDR3 DNA sequence: TGTGCCAGCAGTGCACAGAGCATGAACACTGAAGCTTTCTTT. Full variable domain (missing parts from reference TRBV28 and TRBJ1-1): DVKVTQSSRYLVKRTGEKVFLECVQDMDHENMFWYRQDPGLGLRLIYFSYDVKMKEKGDIPEGYSVSREKKERFSLILESASTNQTSMYLCASSAQSMNTEAFFGQGTRLTVV.

The gene calls are TRBV9 and TRBJ2-7; 9 bases agree with TRBD2. Trimming at V came to 3 bases and at J to 6 bases, leaving 7 bases not matched to a gene. CDR3 length: 14 amino acids. CDR1 is SGDLS and CDR2 is YYNGEE in the germline V gene. The CDR3 loop is CASSAGTSLSEQYF. Written as DNA, the CDR3 is TGTGCCAGCAGCGCCGGGACTAGCCTAAGCGAGCAGTACTTC.